Listed below are T cell receptor beta chains from one sample, sequenced in a study of T cell responses to AZD1222 COVID-19 vaccine. The assay was immunoSEQ multiplex PCR, and TCRdb's table has in-frame clones only and misses some. Of 55,000 to 85,000 clones in the sample, about 83% were seen once. The sequences come from peripheral blood, collected on day 0 of AZD1222 vaccination. These receptors were taken from an adult in good health. Both conserved end residues are part of each CDR3. D genes are given only for firm matches. Size values are once, few and many counts, or a class for expanded clones, and some rows have none.

TRBJ1-6,.,.,TRBV6-2/TRBV6-3,TGTGCCAGCAGTTACTCCTCTTCCTTTTCACCCCTCCACTTT,CASSYSSSFSPLHF
TRBJ2-5,.,.,TRBV14,TGTGCCAGCAGCCATTTCCGCCAAGAGACCCAGTACTTC,CASSHFRQETQYF
TRBJ2-4,.,.,TRBV5-4,TGTGCCAGCAGCCGGGGGAGAGACAGCAAAAACATTCAGTACTTC,CASSRGRDSKNIQYF
TRBJ1-1,TRBD1,.,TRBV15,TGTGCCACCAGCAGAGAGACAGGGGCCACTGAAGCTTTCTTT,CATSRETGATEAFF
TRBJ1-6,.,.,TRBV28,TGTGCCAGCAGCCTAGGGTTTTCGGGGTCACCCCTCCACTTT,CASSLGFSGSPLHF
TRBJ2-5,TRBD1,.,TRBV20-1,TGCATGGGACAGGGGCAAGAGACCCAGTACTTC,CMGQGQETQYF
TRBJ1-6,.,.,TRBV7-3,TGTGCCAGCAGCTTAAGACCCGGGGGTAATTCACCCCTCCACTTT,CASSLRPGGNSPLHF
TRBJ2-7,TRBD1,.,TRBV5-1,TGCGCCAGCAGCCCGCCGACAGGGCAGGAAGAGCAGTACTTC,CASSPPTGQEEQYF
TRBJ1-2,.,.,TRBV18,TGTGCCAGCGCCCGGGACGAAGGGAGCGGCTACACCTTC,CASARDEGSGYTF
TRBJ1-5,.,.,TRBV11-3,TGTGCCAGCAGCCATGTTTTGAATCAGCCCCAGCATTTT,CASSHVLNQPQHF
TRBJ2-1,.,.,TRBV28,TGTGCCAGCAGTTTAAGGGAGGTACGGTTGTTCTTC,CASSLREVRLFF
TRBJ2-7,TRBD1,.,TRBV28,TGTGCCAGCAGTACGGCCTCAGGGGGTCGGTACGAGCAGTACTTC,CASSTASGGRYEQYF
TRBJ2-1,TRBD2,once,TRBV5-1,TGCGCCAGCAGCTTGGGCGGGGGCTCCTACAATGAGCAGTTCTTC,CASSLGGGSYNEQFF
TRBJ1-2,.,.,TRBV2,TGTGCCAGCAGTGCAGATAACTATGGCTACACCTTC,CASSADNYGYTF
TRBJ1-4,.,.,TRBV5-1,TGCGCCAGCAGCTTTGGAGGGGGGCATGAAAAACTGTTTTTT,CASSFGGGHEKLFF
TRBJ1-5,.,.,TRBV14,TGTGCCAGCAGTCACTCCGGGACGGTGAAAAATCAGCCCCAGCATTTT,CASSHSGTVKNQPQHF
TRBJ2-4,.,.,TRBV6-6,TGTGCCAGCAGCCCCCTCCGACAGAAAAACATTCAGTACTTC,CASSPLRQKNIQYF
TRBJ2-1,TRBD2,.,TRBV6-5,TGTGCCAGCAGTTTGAAACTAGCGGGGGGCGGCAATGAGCAGTTCTTC,CASSLKLAGGGNEQFF
TRBJ2-7,.,.,TRBV10-3,TGTGCCATCAGTCCGTCCCCTTACGAGCAGTACTTC,CAISPSPYEQYF
TRBJ1-2,TRBD1,.,TRBV18,TGTGCCAGCTCACCACGAACAGGGGAGAGCTACACCTTC,CASSPRTGESYTF
TRBJ2-3,TRBD2,.,TRBV27,TGTGCCAGCAGTTTATCCATACCTGATAGCGGGGGGGGCACAGATACGCAGTATTTT,CASSLSIPDSGGGTDTQYF
TRBJ1-1,.,.,TRBV11-1,TGTGCCAGCAGCTTGGGGTGGCAGGGGAACACTGAAGCTTTCTTT,CASSLGWQGNTEAFF